This TCR beta chain was recovered during a study of PD-L1 blockade in urothelial cancer. Overall study: Patients had received 0 to 3 prior chemotherapy regimens. Researchers looked at the blood 3 weeks (second dose) and 6 weeks after treatment began. T cells were recovered from blood samples at a median of around 130,000. Overall study findings and caveats: Greater 3-week expansion of tumor-associated blood clones was recorded for durable-benefit patients.

In regard to this clone: Its specificity is not known.

Repertoires were generated with immunoSEQ multiplex PCR, while TCRdb's copy carries only in-frame clones and drops some. The sample includes 33,000 or so clones, roughly 87% seen only once; the top ten take around 3.8%. This sequence was found in a man aged 70-80 years with urothelial cancer. The specimen was PBMCs, collected around atezolizumab (anti-PD-L1) treatment.

CDR3 nucleotide sequence: TGTGCCAGCAGTCGGGACATTGGAAACACCATATATTTT. Translating gives CASSRDIGNTIYF. V gene TRBV28 combines with J gene TRBJ1-3; the D gene is possibly TRBD1 (6 bases). The CDR3 covers 13 residues. V lost 5 bases to trimming and J lost 3 bases, with 8 bases between them. Germline V CDR1 and CDR2: MDHEN, SYDVKM.